This T cell receptor (beta chain) appears in the sequencing data of a study of T cells in Graves' hyperthyroidism and ophthalmopathy. Points from the study as a whole: The blood repertoire included most of the expanded thyroid clonotypes above 0.001.

For this clonotype: What it binds is unknown.

Researchers amplified the TCR beta CDR3 regions from RNA transcripts. When the TCR CDR3 underwent first-round RT-PCR, the HTBI primer set was used. TCRdb analysed the multiplex PCR reads with MiXCR anew, one entry per CDR3 protein. The data show about 640,000 distinct CDR3 sequences, more than 20% seen once. The ends were cut back, 8 bases at V and 0 bases at J, with 14 bases in the middle. CDR3 length: 15 amino acids. The chain employs TRBV12-3 or TRBV12-4 and TRBJ1-3; D is ambiguous. The sample was blood. The receptor was derived from a man aged 30 to 45 with Graves' ophthalmopathy. This CDR3 is CASSHRAHSGNTIYF. DNA for the CDR3: TGTGCCAGCTCACACCGGGCCCACTCTGGAAACACCATATATTTT.